Presented here are 26 T cell receptor beta chains from one specimen sequenced in a study of T cells after posttransplantation cyclophosphamide. Assay used: immunoSEQ multiplex PCR; TCRdb lists only in-frame clones, some missing. The data hold roughly 30,000 clones, with around 90% observed a single time. Material: PBMCs. The receptors here all came from a woman in her thirties or forties with a blood cancer, CMV-positive, and with a related stem cell donor.

About this clone: Mismatch with germline at one junction end may stem from a read error. The V call is TRBV28, the J call TRBJ1-2, with D uncertain. The CDR3 has 15 residues. From germline, CDR1 is MDHEN and CDR2 SYDVKM. CDR3 DNA: TGTGCCGGCAGACTTCCTGCTGTTGCCGGGAATGGCTACACCTTC. This encodes CAGRLPAVAGNGYTF.

The V gene is TRBV13, the J gene TRBJ1-1, with no clear D. V was clipped by 4 bases and J by 11 bases, with 20 bases between them. The CDR3 loop spans 14 amino acids. Germline lookup yields CDR1 PRHDT and CDR2 FYEKMQ (reference sequence). CDR3 protein: CASSSSPLGLEAFF. Written as DNA, the CDR3 is TGTGCCAGCAGCTCTAGCCCCCTAGGGCTGGAGGCTTTCTTT.

About this clone itself: This specimen includes other DNA sequences encoding the same CDR3. The chain is built from TRBV19 and TRBJ1-6; D unclear. Germline lookup yields CDR1 LNHDA and CDR2 SQIVND (reference sequence). The CDR3 is 14 amino acids. V dropped 7 bases and J dropped 7 bases, with 14 bases sitting between them. CDR3 sequence reads: CASTARGENSPLHF. CDR3 sequence (DNA): TGTGCCAGTACCGCGCGGGGAGAGAATTCACCCCTCCACTTT. The full variable domain, rest sourced from reference TRBV19 and TRBJ1-6, is DGGITQSPKYLFRKEGQNVTLSCEQNLNHDAMYWYRQDPGQGLRLIYYSQIVNDFQKGDIAEGYSVSREKKESFPLTVTSAQKNPTAFYLCASTARGENSPLHFGNGTRLTVT.

This clone has more than one count but fewer than ten. This chain joins TRBV7-2 and TRBJ2-5; the D is unclear. The CDR3 covers 14 residues. The germline CDR1 and CDR2 sequences are SGHTA and FQGNSA. V gave up 1 base and J gave up 5 bases, with 11 bases separating them. The CDR3 reads CASSLGSGEETQYF. CDR3 bases: TGTGCCAGCAGCTTAGGGTCTGGTGAGGAGACCCAGTACTTC.

The chain combines TRBV9 with TRBJ1-1; weak D call: TRBD1 (6 bases). V was trimmed by 3 bases and J by 5 bases, leaving 14 bases between them. CDR3 length equals 14 residues. From germline, CDR1 is SGDLS and CDR2 YYNGEE. The CDR3 nucleotides read TGTGCCAGCAGCGCGGCAGGGGCCTCAACTGAAGCTTTCTTT. It yields the protein CASSAAGASTEAFF. Drawing the rest from reference TRBV9 and TRBJ1-1, the complete variable domain is DSGVTQTPKHLITATGQRVTLRCSPRSGDLSVYWYQQSLDQGLQFLIQYYNGEERAKGNILERFSAQQFPDLHSELNLSSLELGDSALYFCASSAAGASTEAFFGQGTRLTVV.

The rearrangement joins TRBV19 to TRBJ2-7, with TRBD1 matching over 8 bases. Germline V gene data show CDR1 as LNHDA and CDR2 as SQIVND (reference sequence). This CDR3 contains 14 residues. V was clipped by 3 bases and J by 2 bases; unmatched bases: 3. The CDR3 bases are TGTGCCAGTAGTATCGGACAGGGCACCTACGAGCAGTACTTC. Protein product: CASSIGQGTYEQYF.

This chain connects TRBV7-9 to TRBJ2-7; a possible D gene is TRBD2 (6 bases). V was cut by 4 bases and J by 7 bases, with 14 bases left in between. CDR1 and CDR2 (germline): SEHNR, FQNEAQ (reference sequence). The CDR3 contains 13 residues. The CDR3 nucleotides are TGTGCCAGCAGCTCCGGAGGGCTTTGGGAGCAGTACTTC. This translates into CASSSGGLWEQYF.

The rearrangement joins TRBV6-5 to TRBJ1-2, with 10 positions matching TRBD1. Germline V gene lookup returns CDR1 MNHEY and CDR2 SVGAGI. The CDR3 runs 14 residues. The trim removed 6 bases at V and 5 bases at J, leaving 6 bases unmatched. CDR3: CASSVDRGVYGYTF. The CDR3 DNA follows: TGTGCCAGCAGCGTGGACAGGGGGGTTTATGGCTACACCTTC.

This rearrangement joins TRBV7-9 to TRBJ2-1, with 16 bases that match TRBD2. The germline CDR1 and CDR2 sequences are SEHNR and FQNEAQ (reference sequence). The CDR3 extends over 19 amino acids. The junction had 7 bases not matched to a gene; V was cut back by 3 bases and J by 2 bases. The CDR3, as DNA: TGTGCCAGCAGCTTGACGGGACTAGCGGGGGGGAACCCCTACAATGAGCAGTTCTTC. Translating it yields CASSLTGLAGGNPYNEQFF.

V is TRBV15 and J is TRBJ2-5, with 9 bases lining up with TRBD1. CDR1 and CDR2 from the germline V gene are LNHNV and YYDKDF (reference sequence). This CDR3 region has 15 residues. Trimming cost V 3 bases and J 2 bases; bases outside gene matches: 4. DNA for the CDR3: TGTGCCACCAGCAGCCCGGACAGGGGTCAAGAGACCCAGTACTTC. This translates into CATSSPDRGQETQYF.

The chain combines TRBV5-1 with TRBJ2-7; weak D call: TRBD2 (6 bases). V lost 1 base and J lost 1, with 9 bases in between. Germline V gene lookup returns CDR1 SGHRS and CDR2 YFSETQ. The CDR3 contains 14 residues. The CDR3 coding sequence is TGCGCCAGCAGCTTGACGGCGGGGTCCTACGAGCAGTACTTC. Translated, it gives CASSLTAGSYEQYF. Full variable domain (remainder filled in from reference TRBV5-1 and TRBJ2-7): KAGVTQTPRYLIKTRGQQVTLSCSPISGHRSVSWYQQTPGQGLQFLFEYFSETQRNKGNFPGRFSGRQFSNSRSEMNVSTLELGDSALYLCASSLTAGSYEQYFGPGTRLTVT.

The genes are TRBV6-5 and TRBJ2-7; TRBD1 matches 8 bases. The V segment lost 6 bases and the J segment 0 bases; nucleotides outside the gene matches: 4. Germline CDR1 and CDR2: MNHEY and SVGAGI. The CDR3 totals 14 residues. The CDR3 loop reads CASRVTGDSYEQYF. CDR3 bases: TGTGCCAGCAGGGTGACAGGGGACTCCTACGAGCAGTACTTC.

This clone was seen just once. The chain carries TRBV27 and TRBJ1-2, with 7 nucleotides matching TRBD1. V lost 3 bases to trimming and J lost 6 bases; unmatched junction nucleotides: 7. The CDR3 loop spans 14 amino acids. Germline values: CDR1 MNHEY, CDR2 SMNVEV (reference sequence). This CDR3 reads CASSFHAGGDGYTF. CDR3 in DNA: TGTGCCAGCAGTTTTCACGCAGGGGGAGATGGCTACACCTTC.

The chain employs TRBV4-2 and TRBJ2-1, with D possibly being TRBD1 (6 bases). This CDR3 comprises 13 residues. Germline V lookup: CDR1 LGHNA, CDR2 YNFKEQ. V lost 5 bases and J 4 bases, leaving 9 bases between the germline ends. The CDR3 bases are TGTGCCAGCAGCTTGACAGGTTACAATGAGCAGTTCTTC. Translated, it gives CASSLTGYNEQFF.

This clone showed up just once. The gene calls are TRBV6-5 and TRBJ2-2, with D perhaps matching TRBD1 (5 bases). The CDR3 consists of 13 residues. The V end lost 8 bases, the J end lost 0 bases, and 7 bases lay between the germline ends. The V gene's germline CDR1 is MNHEY and CDR2 SVGAGI. CDR3 bases: TGTGCCAGCTACAGGTCGAACACCGGGGAGCTGTTTTTT. It specifies CASYRSNTGELFF.

The chain has TRBV5-1 and TRBJ1-1; 9 positions match TRBD1. J lost 4 bases, V lost 2 bases, and 6 bases had no gene match. The V gene's germline CDR1 is SGHRS and CDR2 YFSETQ. The CDR3 runs to 15 residues. The CDR3 protein is CASSLTGGEGTEAFF. Written as DNA, the CDR3 is TGCGCCAGCAGCTTAACAGGGGGCGAGGGCACTGAAGCTTTCTTT.

The chain joins TRBV28 to TRBJ1-5; 7 bases fit TRBD1. The CDR3 spans 16 residues. Trimming cost V 5 bases and J 0 bases; bases outside gene matches: 7. Per the germline V gene, CDR1 is MDHEN and CDR2 is SYDVKM. CDR3 sequence: CASSITGTASNQPQHF. CDR3 DNA: TGTGCCAGCAGTATAACCGGGACAGCTAGCAATCAGCCCCAGCATTTT.

V and J are TRBV11-2 and TRBJ1-4; D gene uncertain. V gave up 3 bases and J gave up 4 bases, with 12 bases separating them. The CDR3 totals 15 residues. Looked up from germline, CDR1 is SGHAT and CDR2 is FQNNGV. CDR3 DNA: TGTGCCAGCAGCTTTGTGGCAGCGTTTAATGAAAAACTGTTTTTT. As protein: CASSFVAAFNEKLFF.

V is TRBV7-2 and J is TRBJ2-3, with TRBD2 as a possible D gene (6 bases). V lost 5 bases, J lost 2 bases, and 20 bases lay in between. The V gene's germline CDR1 is SGHTA and CDR2 FQGNSA. This CDR3 has 17 residues. DNA of the CDR3: TGTGCCAGCAGCGCGGGGACTCTGACCAGACACACAGATACGCAGTATTTT. Its translation: CASSAGTLTRHTDTQYF.

This chain connects TRBV7-8 to TRBJ1-2; D is ambiguous. CDR3 length: 13 amino acids. CDR1 is SGHVS and CDR2 is FQNEAQ in the germline V gene. The V end was cut by 0 bases, the J end by 5 bases, with 7 bases between. In nucleotides, the CDR3 is TGTGCCAGCAGCTTAGCGGAGCGGTATGGCTACACCTTC. It encodes CASSLAERYGYTF.

The chain employs TRBV5-1 and TRBJ2-7, with TRBD1 identical over 11 bases. This CDR3 is 17 amino acids long. Germline loops: CDR1 SGHRS, CDR2 YFSETQ. Germline trimming cut 4 bases from V and 2 bases from J; bases unmatched to any gene: 11. CDR3 sequence (DNA): TGCGCCAGCAGCCGGGGACAGGGGGTTTGGAGTACCTACGAGCAGTACTTC. The encoded protein is CASSRGQGVWSTYEQYF.

V usage is TRBV18 and J usage is TRBJ2-3; 12 bases are shared with TRBD2. The CDR3 sequence is 15 residues long. V lost 4 bases, J lost 4 bases, and 3 bases stayed unmatched. CDR1 is KGHSH and CDR2 is LQKENI in the germline V gene. The CDR3 reads CASSLTSGGSDTQYF. CDR3 nucleotides: TGTGCCAGCTCACTGACTAGCGGGGGCTCAGATACGCAGTATTTT.

This clone was seen just once. This CDR3 reads CASSLEGGRAETQYF. DNA of the CDR3: TGCGCCAGCAGCTTGGAGGGAGGGAGGGCGGAGACCCAGTACTTC. The rearrangement links TRBV5-1 to TRBJ2-5; 7 nucleotides line up with TRBD2. V gave up 0 bases and J gave up 5 bases; unmatched junction bases: 7. Germline V gives CDR1 SGHRS, CDR2 YFSETQ. The CDR3 loop spans 15 amino acids.

There are a few counts of this clone. The genes are TRBV5-1 and TRBJ1-4; a possible D gene is TRBD1 (6 bases). V dropped 3 bases and J dropped 11 bases, with 17 bases sitting between them. Germline CDR1 reads SGHRS; CDR2 reads YFSETQ. The length of the CDR3 is 14 residues. Written as DNA, the CDR3 is TGCGCCAGCAGCTCAAGACAGGCCCCGGGGAAACTGTTTTTT. It is translated as CASSSRQAPGKLFF.

This chain uses TRBV19 with TRBJ2-3; 11 nucleotides agree with TRBD1. Losses at the gene ends were 7 bases for V and 4 bases for J; bases not matched to a gene: 7. CDR3 size: 15 residues. Germline-derived CDR1 and CDR2 are LNHDA and SQIVND (reference sequence). CDR3 in amino acids: CASKPRDRGADTQYF. The CDR3 nucleotides are TGTGCCAGTAAACCGCGGGACAGGGGGGCAGATACGCAGTATTTT.

The DNA for the CDR3 is TGCGCCAGCAGCCAGGCCGGGACTCCGGAATACGAGCAGTACTTC. Its translation: CASSQAGTPEYEQYF. This chain connects TRBV5-1 to TRBJ2-7, with TRBD2 as a possible D gene (6 bases). Trimming took off 4 bases at V and 4 bases at J, with 18 bases between the two ends. This CDR3 is 15 amino acids long. From germline, CDR1 is SGHRS and CDR2 YFSETQ.